This T cell receptor beta chain was recorded in a study of regulatory T cells in long-lasting Graves disease. To make TCR beta libraries, researchers used iRepertoire HTBI primers and Arm-PCR of CDR3 regions. TCRdb reprocessed the multiplex PCR reads via MiXCR and lists one record per CDR3 protein. Among 300,000 to 400,000 distinct CDR3 sequences, under 20% were seen once, and the ten largest hold about two fifths. The time point here: newly diagnosed GD, antithyroid drugs for less than 3 months. From PBMCs, RNA was extracted and then used to make the TCR library. This clonotype was seen repeatedly, ten times or more. The sequences come from peripheral blood mononuclear cells (PBMCs), collected at new diagnosis, from a patient treated with antithyroid drugs. This receptor was identified in a female donor with Graves disease.

CDR3 loop: CASSPRVGPYEQYF. As DNA, the CDR3 is TGTGCCAGCAGTCCTCGTGTAGGGCCCTACGAGCAGTACTTC. This chain connects TRBV27 to TRBJ2-7; D is unresolved. The CDR3 extends over 14 amino acids. Deletions cut 5 bases from V and 2 bases from J, with 13 bases between. Germline V gene lookup returns CDR1 MNHEY and CDR2 SMNVEV (reference sequence).